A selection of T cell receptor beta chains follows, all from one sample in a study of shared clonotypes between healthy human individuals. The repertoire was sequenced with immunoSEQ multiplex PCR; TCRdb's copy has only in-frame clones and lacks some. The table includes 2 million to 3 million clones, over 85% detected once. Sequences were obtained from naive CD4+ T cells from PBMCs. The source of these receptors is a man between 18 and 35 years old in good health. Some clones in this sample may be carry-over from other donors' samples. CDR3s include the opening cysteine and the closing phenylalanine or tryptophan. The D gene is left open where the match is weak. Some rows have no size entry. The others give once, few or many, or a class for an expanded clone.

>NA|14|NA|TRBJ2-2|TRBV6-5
TGTGCCAGCAGTTATAGGAGGAACACCGGGGAGCTGTTTTTT
CASSYRRNTGELFF
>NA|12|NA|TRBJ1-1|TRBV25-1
TGTGCCAGCAGCCGACCGAAGGGTGAAGCTTTCTTT
CASSRPKGEAFF
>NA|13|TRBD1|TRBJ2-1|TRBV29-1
TGCAGCGTGGGGTACAGGGGGAACAATGAGCAGTTCTTC
CSVGYRGNNEQFF
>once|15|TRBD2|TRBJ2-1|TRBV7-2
TGTGCCAGCAGCTCAGCGGGAACCTCCTACAATGAGCAGTTCTTC
CASSSAGTSYNEQFF
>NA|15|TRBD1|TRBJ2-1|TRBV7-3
TGTGCCAGCAGCTCCGACAGGGGGGAGTACAATGAGCAGTTCTTC
CASSSDRGEYNEQFF
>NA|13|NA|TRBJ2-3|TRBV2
TGTGCCAGCAGTGTTGGGTGGACAGATACGCAGTATTTT
CASSVGWTDTQYF
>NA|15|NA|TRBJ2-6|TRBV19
TGTGCCAGTACCCGGAAGCTCTCTGGGGCCAACGTCCTGACTTTC
CASTRKLSGANVLTF
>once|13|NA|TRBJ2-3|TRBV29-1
TGCAGCGCACCCCGACCTAGCACAGATACGCAGTATTTT
CSAPRPSTDTQYF
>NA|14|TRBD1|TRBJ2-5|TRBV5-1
TGCGCCAGCAGCAAGGACAGGGTCAGGGAGACCCAGTACTTC
CASSKDRVRETQYF
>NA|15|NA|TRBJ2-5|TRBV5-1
TGCGCCAGCAGCTTGATCGGGGGAGACCAAGAGACCCAGTACTTC
CASSLIGGDQETQYF
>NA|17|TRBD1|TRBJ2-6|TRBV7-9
TGTGCCATCCTCCGGGACAGGGTATTTTCTGGGGCCAACGTCCTGACTTTC
CAILRDRVFSGANVLTF
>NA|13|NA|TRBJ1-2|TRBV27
TGTGCCAGCAGTTTGAACAGGGCAGATGGCTACACCTTC
CASSLNRADGYTF
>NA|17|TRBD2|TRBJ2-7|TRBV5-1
TGCGCCAGCAGCCCCGGGACTAGCGGGAGGCCCTCCGTTGAGCAGTACTTC
CASSPGTSGRPSVEQYF
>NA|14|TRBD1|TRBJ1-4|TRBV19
TGTGCCAGTAGGGGACAGGGGGCTAATGAAAAACTGTTTTTT
CASRGQGANEKLFF
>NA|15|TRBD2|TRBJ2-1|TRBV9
TGTGCCAGCAGCTTAAGCGGGACCTCCTACAATGAGCAGTTCTTC
CASSLSGTSYNEQFF
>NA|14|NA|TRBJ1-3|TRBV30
TGTGCCTGGGGGAGGGGAGTATCTGGAAACACCATATATTTT
CAWGRGVSGNTIYF
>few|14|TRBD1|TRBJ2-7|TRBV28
TGTGCCAGCATGATATCACAGGGGAACTACGAGCAGTACTTC
CASMISQGNYEQYF
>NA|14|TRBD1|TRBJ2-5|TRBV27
TGTGCCAGCAGTTCCAGGGGGCCGGTGGAGACCCAGTACTTC
CASSSRGPVETQYF
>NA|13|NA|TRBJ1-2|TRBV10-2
TGCGCCAGCAGTGAGTCTCCGGGGGGAGGCTACACCTTC
CASSESPGGGYTF
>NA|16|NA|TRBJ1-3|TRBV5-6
TGTGCCAGCAGCTTATCGGGGACATCAGAGTGGGACACCATATATTTT
CASSLSGTSEWDTIYF
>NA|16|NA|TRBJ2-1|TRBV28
TGTGCCAGCAGTAGGACCTGGAGGACGCATTACAATGAGCAGTTCTTC
CASSRTWRTHYNEQFF
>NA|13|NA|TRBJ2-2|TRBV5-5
TGTGCCAGCAGCTTGGTGACGGCCGGGGAGCTGTTTTTT
CASSLVTAGELFF
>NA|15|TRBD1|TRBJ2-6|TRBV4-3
TGCGCCAGCAGCCTAGACAGGGCCGGGGCCAACGTCCTGACTTTC
CASSLDRAGANVLTF
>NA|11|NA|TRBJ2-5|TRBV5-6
TGTGCCAGCAGCACCGGGACGTCCCAGTACTTC
CASSTGTSQYF
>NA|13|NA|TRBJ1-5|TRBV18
TGTGCCAGCTCACCTCCGGGGGATCAGCCCCAGCATTTT
CASSPPGDQPQHF
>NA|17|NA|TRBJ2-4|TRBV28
TGTGCCAGCAGTTTATTTGTACGGGGGTATAGCAAAAACATTCAGTACTTC
CASSLFVRGYSKNIQYF
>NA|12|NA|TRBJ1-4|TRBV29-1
TGCAGCGTTGAGGGGGAGGATGAAAAACTGTTTTTT
CSVEGEDEKLFF
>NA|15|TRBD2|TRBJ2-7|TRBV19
TGTGCCAGTAGCACCGGGACTAGCGGGAAATACGAGCAGTACTTC
CASSTGTSGKYEQYF
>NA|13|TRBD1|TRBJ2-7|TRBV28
TGTGCCAGCACGGGACAGGTAGGGTTCGAGCAGTACTTC
CASTGQVGFEQYF
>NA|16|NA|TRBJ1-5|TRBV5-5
TGTGCCAGCAGCTTGGCCTGGGAGGGTTACAATCAGCCCCAGCATTTT
CASSLAWEGYNQPQHF
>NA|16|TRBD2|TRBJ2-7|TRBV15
TGTGCCACCAGCAGAGGGACTAGATTCTTCTCCTACGAGCAGTACTTC
CATSRGTRFFSYEQYF